The clone carrying this TCR beta chain was detected only a few times. Its antigen is currently unknown. The data belong to a study of T-cell memory formation after mild COVID-19. About the research overall: TCR clusters mostly belonged to single donors.

The CDR3 is 13 residues long. Trimming stripped 5 bases from V and 3 bases from J, with 12 bases between. CDR1 and CDR2 (germline): DFQATT, SNEGSKA (reference sequence). Each CDR3 protein gets one entry after TCRdb re-called the 5' RACE reads with MiXCR. Of 390,000 or so distinct CDR3 sequences listed, 15% to 20% are singletons. Overall study results and limits: Nothing confirmed that second-wave clones peaking on day 37 were specific for SARS-CoV-2. Some clones that responded were present in memory (sampled pre-infection), which suggests cross-reactive memory joined.

The chain recombines TRBV20-1 with TRBJ2-3; D not certain. This receptor was obtained from a man in his late teens or twenties who had mild COVID-19 (a few samples of this study predate the infection). Cell type and time point are not known. The sequenced sample consisted of PBMCs or a T cell subset sorted from them (not recorded which). The CDR3 loop reads CSAQMGFTDTQYF. The CDR3 DNA follows: TGCAGTGCTCAGATGGGATTTACAGATACGCAGTATTTT.